The source of this T cell receptor (beta chain) is a study of T cells in Graves' hyperthyroidism and ophthalmopathy. A word on this clonotype: Its antigen is currently unknown.

Amplified regions were TCR beta CDR3 sequences from RNA transcripts. A first-round RT-PCR of the TCR CDR3 used the HTBI primer set. Via MiXCR, TCRdb re-called the multiplex PCR reads, giving one row per CDR3 protein. The repertoire has more than 600,000 distinct CDR3 sequences, roughly 15% of them found once; the top ten carry 8.4%. This sample holds PBMCs from approximately 9 ml fresh peripheral blood. Broader study findings: Blood also carried most thyroid clonotypes expanded above 0.001.

V dropped 10 bases and J dropped 7; count of bases not matched to a gene: 13. The CDR3 contains 15 residues. Germline lookup yields CDR1 MNHEY and CDR2 SVGEGT. The genes are TRBV6-2 or TRBV6-3 and TRBJ1-4; 9 bases map to TRBD1. The receptor was isolated from a young man with Graves' hyperthyroidism. What was sequenced was blood. CDR3 DNA: TGTGCCACCGTCCCGGGACAGGGCCCGGGTGAAAAACTGTTTTTT. As protein: CATVPGQGPGEKLFF.